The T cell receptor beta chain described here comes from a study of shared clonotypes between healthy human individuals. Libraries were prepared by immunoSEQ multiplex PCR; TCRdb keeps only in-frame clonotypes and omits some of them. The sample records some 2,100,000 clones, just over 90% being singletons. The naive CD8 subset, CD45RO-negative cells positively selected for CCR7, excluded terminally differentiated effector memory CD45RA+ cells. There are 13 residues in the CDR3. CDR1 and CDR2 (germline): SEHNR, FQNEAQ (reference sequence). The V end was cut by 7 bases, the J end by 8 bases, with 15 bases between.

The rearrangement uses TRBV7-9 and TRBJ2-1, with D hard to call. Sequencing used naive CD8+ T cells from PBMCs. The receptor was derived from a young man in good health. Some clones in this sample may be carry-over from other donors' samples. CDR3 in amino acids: CASNDTPYHEQFF. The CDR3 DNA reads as TGTGCCAGCAACGATACACCGTACCATGAGCAGTTCTTC.